This TCR beta chain was profiled in a study of T cells in Graves' hyperthyroidism and ophthalmopathy (dated by TCRdb to about 2019). At the level of the whole study: Peripheral blood samples were taken at initial diagnosis, before any treatment was given. To identify TCR V-J signatures that set the groups apart, the researchers used a discovery cohort of 100 or so patients, made up of 43 with Graves' ophthalmopathy and about 60 with stable Graves' hyperthyroidism. Whether ophthalmopathy could be predicted prospectively was tested in an independent validation cohort made up of 18 to 20 hyperthyroidism patients plus 17 patients who later progressed to ophthalmopathy. After sampling, hyperthyroidism patients received methimazole starting at 30 mg daily, and ophthalmopathy patients received high-dose intravenous methylprednisolone. TCR Vbeta CDR3 sequencing of 140 or so peripheral blood samples (more than 40 ophthalmopathy, 75 hyperthyroidism and around 17 progressor patients) is reported in the paper. The 95 to 100 discovery patients were randomly divided into training and test sets at a 7:3 ratio. Thyroid tissue and blood T-cell repertoires from six Graves' hyperthyroidism patients were also compared in the study. General conclusions and limits of the study: A 13 V-J signature model separated ophthalmopathy from stable hyperthyroidism, with roughly 88% sensitivity and 81% to 83% specificity in cross-validation and 80%/75% in testing. Most expanded thyroid clonotypes (frequency above 0.001) were also found in blood, which suggests that blood repertoires may mirror thyroid immune responses. Sample size was not statistically predetermined, and investigators were not blinded to group allocation. In validation, the model predicted progression to ophthalmopathy a median of roughly 6.2 months before onset, with approximately 71% sensitivity and about 72% specificity.

From the germline V gene, CDR1 is SGHAT and CDR2 is FQNNGV. The CDR3, cysteine through phenylalanine, is 18 amino acids long. CDR3 DNA only is kept here, 54 bases in frame from base 1. V trim: 0 bases; J trim: 2 bases; unmatched bases: 11. Hyperthyroidism patients were newly diagnosed, with disease duration under 2 months, and aged 18 to 65 years. Patients with uncontrolled infections, other autoimmune diseases, pregnancy or lactation were excluded. Diagnoses were established on the basis of clinical symptoms, serum thyroxine and TRAb, thyroid ultrasound, and orbital computed tomography. Blood from progressor patients was collected at the time of first diagnosis with hyperthyroidism, before any ophthalmopathy symptoms had appeared. Ficoll-Paque density gradient centrifugation was used to isolate PBMCs from about 10 ml of fresh peripheral blood. Progressor patients were first diagnosed with Graves' hyperthyroidism and then developed ophthalmopathy during follow-up. Trizol reagent was used to extract total RNA, and RNA quality was then checked on an Agilent 2100 Bioanalyzer.

The sample holds many counts of this clonotype. Its antigen has not been determined. No much larger clone is present one base from it, and per-base qualities are unavailable. The TCR beta CDR3 regions were amplified from the RNA transcripts. The TCR CDR3 was subjected to a first round of RT-PCR using the HTBI primer set and the Qiagen OneStep RT-PCR kit. The libraries were constructed in a second round of multiplex PCR and then size-selected and purified. The libraries were sequenced on an Illumina HiSeq2000 using paired-end 100 bp reads. In the source study's methods: SOAPnuke was used to process the raw data, with reads discarded if the reads contained adapters or uncalled bases, had a mean Phred below 15, or lacked an exact constant-primer or identifier match. COPE v1.2.5 was used to merge the high-quality paired reads, and each unique nucleotide sequence was defined as a clonotype. Clonotypes were aligned to IMGT TRBV, TRBD and TRBJ reference segments using MiTCR v1.1. Analysis was restricted to V-J combinations with a frequency above 0.0001, which covered roughly 99% of repertoires. The TCS score was defined as F50 (clonal expansion) divided by E x V (chaos), with BLOSUM62-based TCRdist calculated between CDR3 peptides within each V-J. Welch's t-statistics and random forest reduced around 520 V-J features to 13, which were used in a naive Bayes classifier (R e1071). TCRdb applied fastp at Q25 and MiXCR to the public reads, then kept only in-frame beta chains. Rows matching on CDR3 protein sequence are summarized as one entry with the most common DNA and genes. These V and J calls derive from TCRdb rather than the authors' analysis. Within this sample are roughly 260,000 distinct CDR3 sequences, with approximately 14% of them counted one time only. The ten largest clones add up to about 14% of the sample.

This TCR was sampled from a woman aged 40-49 years with Graves' hyperthyroidism that later progressed to Graves' ophthalmopathy. Sequences were obtained from blood. The chain is made from TRBV11-2 and TRBJ2-7, with TRBD2 identical over 9 junction bases. The CDR3 corresponds to CASSLDLIGTSYPYEQYF. Read as DNA, the sequence is TGTGCCAGCAGCTTAGATTTAATTGGGACTAGCTACCCCTACGAGCAGTACTTC.